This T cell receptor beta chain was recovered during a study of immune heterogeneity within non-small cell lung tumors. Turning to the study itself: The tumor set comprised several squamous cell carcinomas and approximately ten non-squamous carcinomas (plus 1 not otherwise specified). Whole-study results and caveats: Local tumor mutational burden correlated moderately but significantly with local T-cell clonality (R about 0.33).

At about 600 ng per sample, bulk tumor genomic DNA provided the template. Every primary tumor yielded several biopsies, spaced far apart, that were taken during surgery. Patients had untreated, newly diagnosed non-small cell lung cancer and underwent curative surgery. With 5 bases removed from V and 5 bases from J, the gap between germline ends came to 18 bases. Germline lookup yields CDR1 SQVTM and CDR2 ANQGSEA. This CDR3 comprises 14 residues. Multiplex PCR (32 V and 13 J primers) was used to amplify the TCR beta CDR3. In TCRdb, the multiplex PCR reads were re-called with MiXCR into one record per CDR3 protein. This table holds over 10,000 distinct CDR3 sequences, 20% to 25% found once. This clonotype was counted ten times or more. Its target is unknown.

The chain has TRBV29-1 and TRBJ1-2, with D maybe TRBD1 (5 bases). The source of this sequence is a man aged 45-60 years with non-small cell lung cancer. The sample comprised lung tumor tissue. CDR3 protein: CSVRNYGTRYGYTF. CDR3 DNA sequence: TGCAGCGTTAGAAATTACGGGACGCGATATGGCTACACCTTC.